A single sample gave rise to the 14 T cell receptor beta chains below, sequenced in a study of regulatory T cells in long-lasting Graves disease. The sample's time point: persistent/refractory GD, antithyroid drugs over 5 years with positive TRAb. After RNA was extracted from PBMCs, the TCR library was made from it. Arm-PCR of CDR3 regions and iRepertoire HTBI primers were the basis on which TCR beta libraries were built. TCRdb analysed the multiplex PCR reads with MiXCR anew, one entry per CDR3 protein. The table shows 350,000 to 450,000 distinct CDR3 sequences, with around 21% occurring only once. The specimen comprised peripheral blood mononuclear cells (PBMCs), sampled when the disease was refractory, from a patient treated with antithyroid drugs. All receptors derive from a female donor with Graves disease.

This clonotype was seen many times. V and J are TRBV27 and TRBJ1-1, with D tentatively TRBD1 (5 bases). Per the germline V gene, CDR1 is MNHEY and CDR2 is SMNVEV (reference sequence). Trimming shortened V by 3 bases and J by 4 bases, and 9 bases separated the two germline ends. The CDR3 covers 13 residues. The DNA for the CDR3 is TGTGCCAGCAGTTTTCAGGGAAGCACTGAAGCTTTCTTT. Its protein is CASSFQGSTEAFF.

The J gene is TRBJ1-1, the V gene TRBV27; D remains unclear. The CDR3 spans 15 residues. Germline V gene sequence: CDR1 MNHEY, CDR2 SMNVEV (reference sequence). Trimming took off 6 bases at V and 0 bases at J, with 14 bases between the two ends. The CDR3 is CASRVLGEMNTEAFF. Written as DNA, the CDR3 is TGTGCCAGCAGAGTCCTAGGAGAGATGAACACTGAAGCTTTCTTT.

This clonotype has a count of ten or more. The V call is TRBV6-9, the J call TRBJ1-1; TRBD1 might be the D (5 bases). The CDR3 covers 13 residues. V lost 3 bases, J lost 5 bases, and 10 bases lay in between. Germline assignment: CDR1 MNHGY and CDR2 SVAAGI. The CDR3 DNA follows: TGTGCCAGCAGTTACCTCAGGGAAACTGAAGCTTTCTTT. Amino acid sequence: CASSYLRETEAFF.

The CDR3 coding sequence is TGCAGTGCTTTGACCGAAGGTAGCAATCAGCCCCAGCATTTT. Residues: CSALTEGSNQPQHF. The genes are TRBV20-1 and TRBJ1-5; D is ambiguous. Germline CDR1 reads DFQATT; CDR2 reads SNEGSKA (reference sequence). The CDR3 has 14 amino acids. The V end lost 5 bases, the J end lost 0 bases, and 11 bases lay between the germline ends.

The chain is built from TRBV19 and TRBJ1-5, with 10 bases aligning to TRBD1. Trimming took 7 bases from V and 5 from J; bases not matched to a gene: 11. CDR3 length: 16 amino acids. CDR1 and CDR2 (germline): LNHDA, SQIVND (reference sequence). CDR3 sequence reads: CASTLRDRGTYQPQHF. The CDR3 coding sequence is TGTGCCAGTACCCTCCGGGACAGGGGAACTTATCAGCCCCAGCATTTT. Variable domain in full (rest from reference TRBV19 and TRBJ1-5): DGGITQSPKYLFRKEGQNVTLSCEQNLNHDAMYWYRQDPGQGLRLIYYSQIVNDFQKGDIAEGYSVSREKKESFPLTVTSAQKNPTAFYLCASTLRDRGTYQPQHFGDGTRLSIL.

This clonotype was seen ten or more times. The rearrangement links TRBV30 to TRBJ1-1, with D uncertain. Germline CDR1 GTSNPN, CDR2 SVGIG (reference sequence). The V and J ends lost 0 bases and 0 bases respectively, with 8 bases between them. The CDR3 totals 14 residues. CDR3 sequence reads: CAWSVHGLNTEAFF. The CDR3 DNA follows: TGTGCCTGGAGTGTACATGGCTTGAACACTGAAGCTTTCTTT.

The V gene is TRBV19, the J gene TRBJ1-5; no reliable D call. Trimming took 7 bases from V and 7 from J, leaving 14 bases between them. This CDR3 has 13 residues. The V gene's germline CDR1 is LNHDA and CDR2 SQIVND (reference sequence). CDR3 in amino acids: CASMFGFNQPQHF. The CDR3 DNA sequence: TGTGCCAGTATGTTCGGTTTCAACCAGCCCCAGCATTTT.

This clonotype came up a few times. The chain joins TRBV6-2 or TRBV6-3 to TRBJ2-7; weak D call: TRBD2 (6 bases). Germline V CDR1 and CDR2: MNHEY, SVGEGT. Trimming removed 6 bases from V and 1 base from J, with 16 bases in between. CDR3 length: 15 amino acids. The CDR3 nucleotides are TGTGCCAGCAGAAACGGGACTCGCCAATCCTACGAGCAGTACTTC. Translated: CASRNGTRQSYEQYF.

The CDR3, as DNA: TGTGCCAGCAGTTTTGGTCTAGCAGATACGCAGTATTTT. The encoded protein is CASSFGLADTQYF. The chain recombines TRBV12-3 or TRBV12-4 with TRBJ2-3, with D unresolved. The CDR3 consists of 13 residues. V was pared by 3 bases and J by 4 bases, with 8 bases between.

Only a few counts were recorded for this clonotype. The CDR3 bases are TGCGCCAGCAGCCAGGGGACAGAAAGGGACACCGGGGAGCTGTTTTTT. This gives the protein CASSQGTERDTGELFF. The rearrangement links TRBV4-3 to TRBJ2-2, with 7 bases aligning to TRBD1. The V segment lost 3 bases and the J segment 3 bases; nucleotides outside the gene matches: 7. Germline values: CDR1 LGHNA, CDR2 YSLEER. The CDR3 is 16 residues long.

Only a few counts were recorded for this clonotype. In DNA form, the CDR3 reads TGTGCTAGTGGTTTCCCCCCAATGGGTGGCTACACCTTC. Translation gives CASGFPPMGGYTF. This chain uses TRBV12-5 with TRBJ1-2; no firm D call. Germline V gene data show CDR1 as LGHNT and CDR2 as FRNRAP. CDR3 length: 13 residues. V was pared by 3 bases and J by 7 bases, with 12 bases between.

This sequence joins TRBV29-1 and TRBJ2-2, with 8 bases that match TRBD1. The CDR3 runs 15 residues. CDR1 and CDR2 (germline): SQVTM, ANQGSEA. The V gene end was trimmed by 8 bases and the J gene end by 1 base; junction bases not matched to a gene: 9. The CDR3: CSFSRDRRNTGELFF. The CDR3 region has the DNA TGCAGCTTCAGTCGGGACAGGAGGAACACCGGGGAGCTGTTTTTT.

The V and J genes are TRBV6-2 or TRBV6-3 and TRBJ2-7; the match to TRBD2 covers 14 bases. The CDR3 spans 16 residues. In germline, CDR1 is MNHEY, CDR2 SVGEGT. Trimming at V came to 2 bases and at J to 5 bases, leaving 5 bases not matched to a gene. The CDR3 DNA follows: TGTGCCAGCAGTTACCCGGGACTAGCGGGAGAGAACGAGCAGTACTTC. Translated: CASSYPGLAGENEQYF.

This clonotype appeared many times. The chain couples TRBV20-1 to TRBJ2-2, with 9 bases matching TRBD1. This CDR3 spans 16 amino acids. Per germline, CDR1 DFQATT and CDR2 SNEGSKA (reference sequence). Trimming removed 3 bases from V and 1 base from J; junction bases left unmatched: 6. The CDR3 is CSARSSGQGNTGELFF. As DNA, the CDR3 is TGCAGTGCTAGGTCCTCGGGACAGGGGAACACCGGGGAGCTGTTTTTT.